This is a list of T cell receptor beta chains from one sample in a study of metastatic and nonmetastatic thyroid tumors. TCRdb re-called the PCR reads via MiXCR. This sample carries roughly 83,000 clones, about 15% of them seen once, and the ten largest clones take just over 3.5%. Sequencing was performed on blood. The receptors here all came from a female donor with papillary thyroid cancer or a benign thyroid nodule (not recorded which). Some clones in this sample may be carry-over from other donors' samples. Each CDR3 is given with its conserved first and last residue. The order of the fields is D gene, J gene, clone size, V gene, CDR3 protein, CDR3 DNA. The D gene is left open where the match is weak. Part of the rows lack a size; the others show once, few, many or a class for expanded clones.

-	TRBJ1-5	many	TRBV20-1	CSASQPQHF	TGCAGTGCTAGCCAGCCCCAGCATTTT
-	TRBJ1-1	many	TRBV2	CASSEARNRETEAFF	TGTGCCAGCAGTGAAGCGAGGAATAGGGAGACTGAAGCTTTCTTT
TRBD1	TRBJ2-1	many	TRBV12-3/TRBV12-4	CASSARQGGYNEQFF	TGTGCCAGCAGTGCCCGACAGGGTGGCTACAATGAGCAGTTCTTC
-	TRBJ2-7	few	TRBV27	CASSQTSSYEQYF	TGTGCCAGCAGTCAGACCTCTTCCTACGAGCAGTACTTC
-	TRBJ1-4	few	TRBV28	CASSSPGGKTNEKLFF	TGTGCCAGCAGTTCCCCTGGCGGGAAAACTAATGAAAAGCTGTTTTTT
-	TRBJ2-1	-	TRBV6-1	CASCGPYNEQFF	TGTGCCAGCTGTGGGCCCTACAATGAGCAGTTCTTC
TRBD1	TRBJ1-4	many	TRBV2	CASGRDREKLFF	TGTGCCAGCGGCCGGGACAGAGAAAAACTGTTTTTT
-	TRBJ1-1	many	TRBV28	CASSPTTGQVVAFF	TGTGCCAGCAGTCCTACAACAGGGCAGGTTGTAGCTTTCTTT
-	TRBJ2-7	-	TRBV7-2	CASNSDSSYEQYF	TGTGCCAGCAATAGTGACAGCTCCTACGAGCAGTACTTC
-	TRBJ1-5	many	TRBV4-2	CASSPQGPRSLSNQPQHF	TGTGCCAGCAGCCCGCAAGGACCCAGGAGTCTAAGCAATCAGCCCCAGCATTTT
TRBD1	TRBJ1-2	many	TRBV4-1	CASSPPGVRGAYGYTF	TGCGCCAGCAGCCCACCAGGTGTCAGGGGGGCCTATGGCTACACCTTC
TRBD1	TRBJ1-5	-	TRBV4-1	CASSQGDRAQHF	TGCGCCAGCAGCCAAGGTGACAGGGCCCAGCATTTT
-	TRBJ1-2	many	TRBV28	CASRGEGTYTF	TGTGCCAGCAGGGGGGAGGGGACCTACACCTTC
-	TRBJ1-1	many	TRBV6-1	CASSLTDMNTEAFF	TGTGCCAGCAGTTTAACGGATATGAACACTGAAGCTTTCTTT
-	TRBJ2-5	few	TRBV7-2	CASSSRGSRVVWETQYF	TGTGCCAGCAGCTCCAGGGGCAGTAGGGTGGTGTGGGAGACCCAGTACTTC
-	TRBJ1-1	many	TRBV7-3	CASSLRGSGGGTEAFF	TGTGCCAGCAGCTTAAGGGGTAGTGGAGGGGGCACTGAAGCTTTCTTT
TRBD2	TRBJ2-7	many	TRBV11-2	CASSSGTSTREQYF	TGTGCCAGCAGCTCCGGGACTAGCACTCGGGAGCAGTACTTC